The clone carrying this TCR beta chain was picked up many times. By quantitative 5'-RACE with molecular barcodes, the TCR beta libraries were made. TCRdb re-derived calls from the 5' RACE reads in MiXCR, one entry per CDR3 protein. The repertoire holds approximately 350,000 distinct CDR3 sequences, with about 14% as singletons. The data are from a study of CD8 T cells in ankylosing spondylitis. The V and J ends lost 4 bases and 3 bases respectively, with 13 bases between them. The CDR3 has 14 residues. CDR1 and CDR2 from the germline V gene are SGHRS and YFSETQ. The V call is TRBV5-1, the J call TRBJ1-1, with a weak D call TRBD1 (5 bases). This sequence originates from a male donor with ankylosing spondylitis or in good health (not recorded which). Sequencing was done on a sample of blood, either unsorted or a sorted T cell fraction (not recorded which). CDR3 coding DNA: TGCGCCAGCAGCCGTAATGCGGGGGACACTGAAGCTTTCTTT. It yields the protein CASSRNAGDTEAFF.